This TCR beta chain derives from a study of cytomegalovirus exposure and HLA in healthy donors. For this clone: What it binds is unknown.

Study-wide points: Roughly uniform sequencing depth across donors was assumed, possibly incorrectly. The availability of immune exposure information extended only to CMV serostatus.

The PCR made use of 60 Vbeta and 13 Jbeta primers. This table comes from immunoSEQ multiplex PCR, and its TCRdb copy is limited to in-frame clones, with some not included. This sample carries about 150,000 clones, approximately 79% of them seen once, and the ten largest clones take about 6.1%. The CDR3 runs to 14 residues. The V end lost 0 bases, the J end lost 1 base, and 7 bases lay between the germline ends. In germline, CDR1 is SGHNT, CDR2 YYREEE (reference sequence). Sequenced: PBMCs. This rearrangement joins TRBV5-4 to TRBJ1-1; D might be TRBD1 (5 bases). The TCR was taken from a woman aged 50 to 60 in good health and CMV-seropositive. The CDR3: CASSLGGRNTEAFF. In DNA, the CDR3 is TGTGCCAGCAGCTTGGGGGGCAGGAACACTGAAGCTTTCTTT.